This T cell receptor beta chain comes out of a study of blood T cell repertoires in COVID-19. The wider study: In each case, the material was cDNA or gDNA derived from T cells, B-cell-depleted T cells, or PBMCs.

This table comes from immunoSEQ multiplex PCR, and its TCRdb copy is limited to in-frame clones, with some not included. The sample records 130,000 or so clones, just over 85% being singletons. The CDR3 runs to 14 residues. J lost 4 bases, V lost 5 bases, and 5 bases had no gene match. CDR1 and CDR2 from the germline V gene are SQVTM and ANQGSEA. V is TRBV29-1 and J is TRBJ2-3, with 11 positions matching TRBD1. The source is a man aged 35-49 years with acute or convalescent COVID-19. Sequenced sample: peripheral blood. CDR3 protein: CSVTGTGGSDTQYF. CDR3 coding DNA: TGCAGCGTTACCGGGACAGGGGGTTCAGATACGCAGTATTTT.